This T cell receptor (beta chain) comes out of a study of cytomegalovirus exposure and HLA in healthy donors. The PCR contained 60 Vbeta and 13 Jbeta primers. Sequenced by immunoSEQ multiplex PCR; TCRdb stores in-frame clones only, minus some. The sample holds approximately 160,000 clones, around 80% seen once. The CDR3 is 14 residues long. CDR1 and CDR2 (germline): LGHNA, YNFKEQ. Trimming took 4 bases from V and 4 from J, leaving 11 bases between them. Sequencing was carried out using PBMCs. The receptor was derived from a woman between 45 and 60 years old in good health and CMV-seropositive. The V gene is TRBV4-2, the J gene TRBJ1-5, with TRBD1 as a possible D gene (5 bases). The CDR3 DNA sequence: TGTGCCAGCAGCCTGGGGCACCTGAATCAGCCCCAGCATTTT. As protein: CASSLGHLNQPQHF.